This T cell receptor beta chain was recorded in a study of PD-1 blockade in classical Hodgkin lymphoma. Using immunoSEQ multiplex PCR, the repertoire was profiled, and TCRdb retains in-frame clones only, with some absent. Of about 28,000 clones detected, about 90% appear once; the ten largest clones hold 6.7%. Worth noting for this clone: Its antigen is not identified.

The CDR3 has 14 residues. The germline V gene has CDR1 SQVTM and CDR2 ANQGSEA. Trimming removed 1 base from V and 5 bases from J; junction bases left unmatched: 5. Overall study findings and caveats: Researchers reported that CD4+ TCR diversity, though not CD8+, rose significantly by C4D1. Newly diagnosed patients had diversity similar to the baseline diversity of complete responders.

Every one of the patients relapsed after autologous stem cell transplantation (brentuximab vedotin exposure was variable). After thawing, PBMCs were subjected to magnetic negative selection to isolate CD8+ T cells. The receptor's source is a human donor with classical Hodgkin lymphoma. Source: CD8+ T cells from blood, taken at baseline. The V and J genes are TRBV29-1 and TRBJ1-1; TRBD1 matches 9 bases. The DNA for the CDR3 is TGCAGCGTTGAAGTTGGGACAGGGTTTACTGAAGCTTTCTTT. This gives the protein CSVEVGTGFTEAFF.